These 26 T cell receptor beta chains originate from one sample sequenced in a study of T cells in localized non-small cell lung cancer. Some clones are missing from TCRdb's copy, which holds only in-frame ones; the method was immunoSEQ multiplex PCR. The table lists under 50,000 clones, roughly 90% of them singletons. This specimen consisted of peripheral blood mononuclear cells, obtained before any cancer treatment. Source of these receptors: a male donor at least 60 years old with stage II lung adenocarcinoma.

The chain recombines TRBV6-1 with TRBJ1-2; D might be TRBD1 (5 bases). V lost 5 bases and J lost 4, with 11 bases in between. Per germline, CDR1 MNHNS and CDR2 SASEGT. The CDR3 totals 13 residues. CDR3 in DNA: TGTGCCAGCAGTCCCGGGGGTCTCTATGGCTACACCTTC. Translated: CASSPGGLYGYTF.

The chain has TRBV7-9 and TRBJ2-1; D gene uncertain. This CDR3 has 11 amino acids. Germline V CDR1 and CDR2: SEHNR, FQNEAQ (reference sequence). The V gene lost 5 bases and the J gene lost 13 bases, with 12 bases spanning the gap. As DNA, the CDR3 is TGTGCCAGCAGCCCCGTCTCCAGTCAGTTCTTC. Translated, it gives CASSPVSSQFF.

DNA of the CDR3: TGTGCCAGCAGCTCCCTCCGAGAGCAGTACTTC. It translates to CASSSLREQYF. This chain joins TRBV11-2 and TRBJ2-7; D remains ambiguous. Per the germline V gene, CDR1 is SGHAT and CDR2 is FQNNGV. The CDR3 covers 11 residues. The V gene lost 4 bases and the J gene lost 7 bases, with 8 bases spanning the gap. The complete variable domain, with remaining parts taken from reference TRBV11-2 and TRBJ2-7, reads EAGVAQSPRYKIIEKRQSVAFWCNPISGHATLYWYQQILGQGPKLLIQFQNNGVVDDSQLPKDRFSAERLKGVDSTLKIQPAKLEDSAVYLCASSSLREQYFGPGTRLTVT.

V usage is TRBV30 and J usage is TRBJ2-1; D unclear. Germline V gene data show CDR1 as GTSNPN and CDR2 as SVGIG (reference sequence). The CDR3 consists of 12 residues. Trimming removed 2 bases from V and 1 base from J, with 3 bases in between. CDR3 residues: CAWSSSYNEQFF. CDR3 nucleotides: TGTGCCTGGAGTTCGTCCTACAATGAGCAGTTCTTC.

The chain joins TRBV6-5 to TRBJ2-7; 10 nucleotides match TRBD1. The germline gives CDR1 MNHEY, CDR2 SVGAGI. V trimming: 4 bases; J trimming: 3 bases; junction bases outside the gene matches: 9. The CDR3 length is 16 residues. DNA of the CDR3: TGTGCCAGCAGTTCCCTCGGGGACAGGGGCATCTACGAGCAGTACTTC. Protein sequence: CASSSLGDRGIYEQYF.

Notes on this clone: An end of the junction differs from the germline gene, which may be a read error. The CDR3 sequence is CTSRTHRISNTEAFF. The CDR3 region has the DNA TGTACCAGCAGAACACACCGCATTTCGAACACTGAAGCTTTCTTT. The genes are TRBV6-5 and TRBJ1-1, with no clear D. This CDR3 comprises 15 residues. Germline values: CDR1 MNHEY, CDR2 SVGAGI.

The chain has TRBV19 and TRBJ2-1; 7 bases line up with TRBD1. The V gene end was trimmed by 8 bases and the J gene end by 7 bases; junction bases not matched to a gene: 11. Germline V CDR1 and CDR2: LNHDA, SQIVND (reference sequence). The CDR3 totals 14 residues. In nucleotides, the CDR3 is TGTGCCAGTGGCAGACAGGGTCTGAGGAATGAGCAGTTCTTC. The encoded protein is CASGRQGLRNEQFF.

This sequence joins TRBV9 and TRBJ1-3; D gene unclear. This CDR3 contains 14 residues. Germline-derived CDR1 and CDR2 are SGDLS and YYNGEE. Trimming left V 7 bases short and J 0 bases short, with 11 bases between. CDR3 in amino acids: CASGPKGSGNTIYF. As DNA, the CDR3 is TGTGCCAGCGGCCCCAAGGGCTCTGGAAACACCATATATTTT.

The chain carries TRBV11-2 and TRBJ1-3, with D hard to call. CDR1 and CDR2 (germline): SGHAT, FQNNGV. The CDR3 length is 14 residues. Trimming pared 7 bases from V and 1 base from J, leaving 11 bases between. The CDR3 spells CASTLTDSGNTIYF. Written as DNA, the CDR3 is TGTGCCAGCACCCTGACGGATTCTGGAAACACCATATATTTT.

This chain connects TRBV2 to TRBJ1-1, with a tentative D call TRBD1 (5 bases). Germline CDR1 reads SNHLY; CDR2 reads FYNNEI. Trimming left V 9 bases short and J 0 bases short, with 14 bases between. The CDR3 spans 14 residues. The CDR3 DNA follows: TGTGCCAGTTACGCCCCGGGACTGAACACTGAAGCTTTCTTT. Protein: CASYAPGLNTEAFF. Complete variable domain (other parts from reference TRBV2 and TRBJ1-1): EPEVTQTPSHQVTQMGQEVILRCVPISNHLYFYWYRQILGQKVEFLVSFYNNEISEKSEIFDDQFSVERPDGSNFTLKIRSTKLEDSAMYFCASYAPGLNTEAFFGQGTRLTVV.

The rearrangement links TRBV7-9 to TRBJ2-1; TRBD2 matches 11 bases. This CDR3 comprises 15 residues. Germline-derived CDR1 and CDR2 are SEHNR and FQNEAQ (reference sequence). Trimming took 1 base from V and 9 from J; bases not matched to a gene: 5. CDR3 region: CASSLVVSGRGEQFF. CDR3 coding DNA: TGTGCCAGCAGCTTAGTAGTTAGCGGGAGGGGTGAGCAGTTCTTC.

This clone was found once. The chain has TRBV7-9 and TRBJ1-3; D uncertain. CDR1 is SEHNR and CDR2 is FQNEAQ in the germline V gene (reference sequence). The CDR3 runs to 13 residues. Trimming removed 5 bases at V and 3 bases at J, with 8 bases between. CDR3: CASSPRSGNTIYF. The CDR3 DNA reads as TGTGCCAGCAGCCCCCGAAGTGGAAACACCATATATTTT.

This clone is a singleton in its sample. The chain joins TRBV28 to TRBJ2-7; weak D call: TRBD2 (6 bases). With 7 bases removed from V and 6 bases from J, the gap between germline ends came to 16 bases. This CDR3 is 13 amino acids long. Per germline, CDR1 MDHEN and CDR2 SYDVKM. The CDR3 DNA is TGTGCCAGCACTTGGACGGGAGCGGCCGAGCAGTACTTC. It translates to CASTWTGAAEQYF.

The rearrangement uses TRBV27 and TRBJ1-5; D gene ambiguous. V lost 4 bases and J lost 2, with 6 bases in between. The CDR3 covers 13 residues. The V gene's germline CDR1 is MNHEY and CDR2 SMNVEV (reference sequence). For the CDR3, the DNA is TGTGCCAGCAGTTATGTACGCAATCAGCCCCAGCATTTT. This sequence encodes CASSYVRNQPQHF.

This chain uses TRBV2 with TRBJ2-5; TRBD1 matches at 8 bases. The CDR3 consists of 15 residues. The germline V gene encodes CDR1 SNHLY and CDR2 FYNNEI. Trimming at V came to 6 bases and at J to 7 bases, leaving 13 bases not matched to a gene. The CDR3 here is CASRLDRAISPTQYF. The DNA for the CDR3 is TGTGCCAGCAGGTTGGACAGGGCTATATCCCCGACCCAGTACTTC.

The gene calls are TRBV15 and TRBJ2-3; unclear D gene. Germline V gene lookup returns CDR1 LNHNV and CDR2 YYDKDF (reference sequence). The CDR3 loop spans 13 amino acids. V dropped 0 bases and J dropped 5 bases, with 6 bases sitting between them. The CDR3 DNA follows: TGTGCCACCAGCAGAGAGGTAGGAGATACGCAGTATTTT. It is translated as CATSREVGDTQYF.

This rearrangement joins TRBV4-1 to TRBJ2-3, with TRBD2 matching over 10 bases. The CDR3 has 17 amino acids. Germline lookup yields CDR1 MGHRA and CDR2 YSYEKL. Trimming at V came to 0 bases and at J to 6 bases, leaving 9 bases not matched to a gene. This CDR3 is CASSQEKASGSIDTQYF. CDR3 sequence (DNA): TGCGCCAGCAGCCAAGAGAAGGCTAGCGGGAGTATCGATACGCAGTATTTT.

The chain is built from TRBV9 and TRBJ2-6, with D tentatively TRBD2 (5 bases). Between the trimmed V and J ends, which lost 5 bases and 2 bases, there was a span of 11 bases. Germline V CDR1 and CDR2: SGDLS, YYNGEE. This CDR3 has 15 amino acids. In nucleotides, the CDR3 is TGTGCCAGCAGTGGAGGAAGGGCTGGGGCCAACGTCCTGACTTTC. It codes for CASSGGRAGANVLTF.

The rearrangement uses TRBV7-9 and TRBJ2-1; D gene ambiguous. Looked up from germline, CDR1 is SEHNR and CDR2 is FQNEAQ (reference sequence). The CDR3 totals 15 residues. V was trimmed by 0 bases and J by 5 bases, leaving 11 bases between them. CDR3: CASSLAGPTHNEQFF. The CDR3 DNA is TGTGCCAGCAGCTTAGCAGGCCCGACCCACAATGAGCAGTTCTTC.

V gene TRBV19 combines with J gene TRBJ2-2; no definite D call. V was trimmed by 1 base and J by 6 bases, leaving 9 bases between them. From germline, CDR1 is LNHDA and CDR2 SQIVND (reference sequence). The CDR3 has 14 amino acids. Written as DNA, the CDR3 is TGTGCCAGTAGTATAGCACATCGATCCGGGGAGCTGTTTTTT. Its protein is CASSIAHRSGELFF.

This clone was seen a handful of times. The genes are TRBV19 and TRBJ2-7; D is possibly TRBD1 or TRBD2 (5 bases each). V lost 5 bases and J 1 base, leaving 12 bases between the germline ends. CDR1 is LNHDA, CDR2 SQIVND, per germline (reference sequence). The CDR3 has 14 amino acids. DNA for the CDR3: TGTGCCAGTAGTGGGGGTGGTTGGTCCTACGAGCAGTACTTC. Translating gives CASSGGGWSYEQYF.

The J gene is TRBJ2-1, the V gene TRBV27; tentatively, D is TRBD2 (5 bases). The CDR3 sequence is 16 residues long. The germline CDR1 and CDR2 sequences are MNHEY and SMNVEV (reference sequence). Trimming pared 4 bases from V and 5 bases from J, leaving 18 bases between. The CDR3 DNA follows: TGTGCCAGCAGTTCCCTGGGGAGCGACAAAGACAATGAGCAGTTCTTC. It encodes CASSSLGSDKDNEQFF.

The V and J genes are TRBV7-2 and TRBJ1-4; D gene unclear. V was trimmed by 4 bases and J by 11 bases, leaving 8 bases between them. The CDR3 is 11 residues long. Germline V gene sequence: CDR1 SGHTA, CDR2 FQGNSA. This CDR3 is CASSSREKLFF. CDR3 in DNA: TGTGCCAGCAGCTCGAGGGAGAAACTGTTTTTT.

The chain uses TRBV11-1 and TRBJ2-3; 7 nucleotides match TRBD2. The V and J ends lost 1 base and 6 bases, in that order; junction bases with no gene match: 4. The CDR3 is 14 residues long. Germline V gene sequence: CDR1 SGHAT, CDR2 FQDESV (reference sequence). CDR3 sequence: CASSLGPSGDTQYF. CDR3 nucleotide sequence: TGTGCCAGCAGCTTAGGCCCTAGCGGCGATACGCAGTATTTT.

This clone was found a few times. This chain uses TRBV11-2 with TRBJ2-7; D uncertain. The ends were cut back, 2 bases at V and 2 bases at J, with 10 bases in the middle. CDR3 length equals 14 residues. Germline CDR1 SGHAT, CDR2 FQNNGV. The CDR3 nucleotides are TGTGCCAGCAGCTTAAACGTCGGGCCCTACGAGCAGTACTTC. Translated, it gives CASSLNVGPYEQYF.

The V and J genes are TRBV18 and TRBJ1-1, with D perhaps matching TRBD1 (6 bases). CDR1 is KGHSH and CDR2 is LQKENI in the germline V gene. CDR3 size: 16 residues. V shed 0 bases and J shed 5 bases, with 16 bases lying between them. The CDR3 reads CASSPPSSGARTEAFF. The CDR3 coding sequence is TGTGCCAGCTCACCACCTTCTTCGGGGGCACGAACTGAAGCTTTCTTT.